This T cell receptor (beta chain) was sequenced during a study of molecular identifiers for immune sequencing clone quantification (dated by TCRdb to the late 2010s). Regarding the research as a whole: For a replicate experiment, RNA from 20,000 or 100,000 naive CD8 T cells was divided into five aliquots, and four of the five aliquots were sequenced. CD8 T cells were used in a methods study to benchmark molecular-identifier clustering-based TCR repertoire sequencing (MIDCIRS) and TCR RNA copy counting. What the work shows at the level of the full study, not this receptor alone: Modeling estimated about 3.3 recovered TCR RNA copies per cell, compared with 8.5 to 10 by digital PCR, which implies roughly 30% capture efficiency. Identical TCR molecules sharing a barcode could cause highly expanded clone sizes to be underestimated. In CMV-specific effector cells, clones with more than 20 RNA copies contained over 99% of molecules, whereas in naive cells such clones contained under 1% of molecules. When barcode sub-clustering was not used, chimeric consensus sequences inflated TCR diversity, with chimeras reaching as high as 47%. Spiked-in Jurkat TCR RNA equal to a single cell's worth was reported to be detectable even within one million naive CD8 T cells. The naive libraries included spiked-in Jurkat TCR RNA (about 11 copies' worth), and this RNA is not part of the donor repertoire.

V is trimmed back by 3 bases and J by 13 bases, and the junction contains 9 bases that no gene match accounts for. The CDR3 holds 14 amino acids from the cysteine to the phenylalanine. Solely the CDR3 DNA is kept, with 42 bases framed from the first base. From a lookup of the germline V gene, CDR1 and CDR2 are SGHAT and FQNNGV. The protocol used for the library was PCR. TCRdb shows the sequencer as Illumina HiSeq 4000. Preparation of bulk TCR libraries followed a previously described approach, with the TCR primers listed in Table S5. Total RNA was purified with the Qiagen AllPrep DNA/RNA kit. Before analysis, reads from multiple sequencing runs of the same library were pooled. Concerning the study's data processing: Reads were retained only if the reads had an exact TCR constant sequence, and the retained reads were trimmed to 150 nt and grouped according to their 12-nt molecular barcodes. Within each barcode group, reads were sub-clustered at a 15% Levenshtein threshold, and quality-weighted consensus sequences were built per RNA molecule. Non-functional sequences were removed, as were lower-count sequences one edit away from another. Based on a fit of two negative binomial distributions, barcode sub-clusters having less than 20% of the maximum read count were discarded. The public sequencing data were trimmed at Q25 with fastp and processed into clonotypes with MiXCR by TCRdb, which kept only in-frame beta chains. Here each entry gathers all rows of one CDR3 protein and keeps the most common genes and DNA. The V and J calls reflect TCRdb's pipeline rather than the authors' work. The sample has under 600,000 distinct CDR3 sequences on record, around 21% of them singletons. In total, the top ten clones hold approximately 0.8% of the sample.

Libraries of naive CD8 T cells were built from anywhere between about 18,000 and 1,000,000 sorted cells, with 10%, 30% or 50% of the purified RNA used. Naive CD8 T cells were FACS-sorted as CD8+CD4-CCR7+CD45RA+ on a BD FACSAria II into RLT Plus buffer. To test detection sensitivity, Jurkat RNA equal to ten TCR copies was added to samples of about 20,000-1,000,000 naive CD8 T cells. CD8 T cells were enriched using RosetteSep CD8+ T Cell Enrichment Cocktail and Ficoll-Paque, and the enriched cells then underwent ACK red cell lysis. This clonotype was seen a few times. The antigen this receptor binds is unknown. No per-base quality is available; no much larger clone lies one base away.

Here the chain combines TRBV11-2 and TRBJ1-6, and 7 bases in between align with TRBD1. This receptor was obtained from a human donor in good health. Some libraries in this study had Jurkat cell RNA spiked in. Sequencing input: naive CD8+ T cells from blood, with Jurkat cell RNA spiked in. The sample's cell subset or site label is to be understood as: FACS-sorted CD8+CD4-CCR7+CD45RA+ naive T cells. The CDR3 protein is CASSLGQLGSPLHF. The DNA sequence reads TGTGCCAGCAGCTTGGGACAGTTGGGTTCTCCCCTCCACTTT.